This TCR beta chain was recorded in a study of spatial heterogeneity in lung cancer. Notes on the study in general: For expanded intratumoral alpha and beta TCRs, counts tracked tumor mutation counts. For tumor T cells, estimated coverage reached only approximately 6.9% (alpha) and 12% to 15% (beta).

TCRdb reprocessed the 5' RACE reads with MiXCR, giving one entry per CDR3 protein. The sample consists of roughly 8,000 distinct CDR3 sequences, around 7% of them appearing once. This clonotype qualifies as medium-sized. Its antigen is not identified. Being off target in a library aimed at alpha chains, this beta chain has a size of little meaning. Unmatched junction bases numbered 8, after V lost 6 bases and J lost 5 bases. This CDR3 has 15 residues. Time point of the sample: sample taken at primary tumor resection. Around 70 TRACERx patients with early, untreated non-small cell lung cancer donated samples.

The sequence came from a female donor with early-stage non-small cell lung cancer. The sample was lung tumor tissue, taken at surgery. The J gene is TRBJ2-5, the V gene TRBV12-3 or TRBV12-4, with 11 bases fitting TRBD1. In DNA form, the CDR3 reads TGTGCCAGCAGGACCGGACAGGGGGCGTGGGAGACCCAGTACTTC. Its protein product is CASRTGQGAWETQYF.